The 14 T cell receptor beta chains reported below all come from one sample, sequenced in a study of blood T cell repertoires in COVID-19 (dated by TCRdb to the early 2020s). The method was the immunoSEQ multiplex PCR assay. As stored in TCRdb, this immuneACCESS dataset retains in-frame rearrangements with V and J assigned. A fraction of the clones does not appear; measured against another copy, unresolved V genes explain less than half of the discrepancy, and the remainder lacks a known reason. The sample table shows 160,000 or so clones, and approximately 86% are seen once. Clones ranked in the top ten supply 1.5% to 2% of the sample. Sequencing used peripheral blood. These TCRs come from a woman aged 50 to 60 with acute or convalescent COVID-19.

This chain uses TRBV7-7 with TRBJ2-7, with 9 bases fitting TRBD2. This CDR3 region has 15 residues. In germline, CDR1 is SSHAT, CDR2 FNYEAQ (reference sequence). Trimming took 5 bases from V and 7 from J; bases not matched to a gene: 12. The CDR3 loop is CASSAVAGDFGEQYF. As DNA, the CDR3 is TGTGCCAGCAGCGCCGTAGCGGGAGATTTTGGAGAGCAGTACTTC.

This chain links TRBV6-5 with TRBJ2-1; D uncertain. With 2 bases removed from V and 4 bases from J, the gap between germline ends came to 12 bases. CDR3 size: 15 residues. Germline V gives CDR1 MNHEY, CDR2 SVGAGI. The CDR3 here is CASSYAVGWYNEQFF. The CDR3, as DNA: TGTGCCAGCAGTTACGCGGTAGGATGGTACAATGAGCAGTTCTTC.

The chain carries TRBV30 and TRBJ1-5; 11 bases agree with TRBD1. The germline CDR1 and CDR2 sequences are GTSNPN and SVGIG (reference sequence). J lost 4 bases, V lost 5 bases, and 7 bases had no gene match. The CDR3 consists of 15 residues. CDR3 protein: CAWVAGTGGNQPQHF. The CDR3 DNA reads TGTGCCTGGGTCGCCGGGACAGGGGGTAATCAGCCCCAGCATTTT.

The chain links TRBV11-1 to TRBJ2-7; 8 positions agree with TRBD2. V shed 0 bases and J 3 bases; nucleotides not matched to a gene: 4. The CDR3 is 15 residues long. Germline CDR1 is SGHAT and CDR2 is FQDESV (reference sequence). The CDR3 nucleotides are TGTGCCAGCAGCTTAGCGGAGCGGGGGAGCTACGAGCAGTACTTC. Its translation is CASSLAERGSYEQYF.

In this sample, this clone turned up once. The chain couples TRBV19 to TRBJ1-2; 7 nucleotides align to TRBD1. This CDR3 spans 16 amino acids. V trimming: 1 base; J trimming: 1 base; junction bases outside the gene matches: 6. Per the germline V gene, CDR1 is LNHDA and CDR2 is SQIVND (reference sequence). In DNA form, the CDR3 reads TGTGCCAGTAGTATAGTCAAAGGGGGCGGTAACTATGGCTACACCTTC. This sequence encodes CASSIVKGGGNYGYTF. The variable domain in full, completed from reference TRBV19 and TRBJ1-2, reads DGGITQSPKYLFRKEGQNVTLSCEQNLNHDAMYWYRQDPGQGLRLIYYSQIVNDFQKGDIAEGYSVSREKKESFPLTVTSAQKNPTAFYLCASSIVKGGGNYGYTFGSGTRLTVV.

This clone came up many times. The J gene is TRBJ1-1, the V gene TRBV5-1; unclear D gene. The CDR3 consists of 14 residues. Trimming stripped 0 bases from V and 7 bases from J, with 13 bases between. Germline CDR1 and CDR2: SGHRS and YFSETQ. CDR3 region: CASSLVPSTGEAFF. CDR3 DNA sequence: TGCGCCAGCAGCTTGGTACCCAGTACGGGTGAAGCTTTCTTT.

The V call is TRBV7-9, the J call TRBJ2-7; a weak D match, TRBD1 (6 bases). The V and J ends lost 6 bases and 2 bases respectively, with 11 bases between them. This CDR3 is 13 amino acids long. CDR1 and CDR2 (germline): SEHNR, FQNEAQ (reference sequence). The CDR3 loop is CASRPGTTYEQYF. As DNA, the CDR3 is TGTGCCAGCAGGCCCGGGACAACCTACGAGCAGTACTTC.

The chain employs TRBV19 and TRBJ1-2; a possible D gene is TRBD1 (5 bases). V was clipped by 7 bases and J by 7 bases, with 16 bases between them. The CDR3 runs 13 residues. Germline values: CDR1 LNHDA, CDR2 SQIVND (reference sequence). The CDR3 here is CASIAGMSGGYTF. CDR3 DNA sequence: TGTGCCAGTATTGCAGGGATGTCGGGTGGCTACACCTTC.

Comments on this clone: The junction and the germline gene differ at one end; a read error may be behind it. Here the CDR3 reads CASTYRWETTYNEQFF. The CDR3 nucleotides are TGTGCCAGCACTTACCGATGGGAGACAACCTACAATGAGCAGTTCTTC. The rearrangement uses TRBV6-2 or TRBV6-3 and TRBJ2-1; D is perhaps TRBD2 (5 bases). From germline, CDR1 is MNHEY and CDR2 SVGEGT. The CDR3 is 16 residues long.

The genes are TRBV6-5 and TRBJ2-1; D is perhaps TRBD2 (5 bases). Germline loops: CDR1 MNHEY, CDR2 SVGAGI. The CDR3 covers 12 residues. The V end was cut by 6 bases, the J end by 2 bases, with 5 bases between. The CDR3, as DNA: TGTGCCAGCAGGACTACCTACAATGAGCAGTTCTTC. This sequence encodes CASRTTYNEQFF.

The table lists this clone with a count of one. The chain employs TRBV3-1 (or the pseudogene TRBV3-2) and TRBJ2-1; 13 nucleotides line up with TRBD2. The germline V gene encodes CDR1 LGHDT and CDR2 YNNKEL (reference sequence). The V segment lost 4 bases and the J segment 5 bases; nucleotides outside the gene matches: 14. This CDR3 contains 19 residues. The CDR3 nucleotides are TGTGCCAGCAGCCCCCTAACGGGACTAGCGGGGTTCCAGGACAATGAGCAGTTCTTC. It encodes CASSPLTGLAGFQDNEQFF.

This clone was counted once. The chain has TRBV7-8 and TRBJ1-2; TRBD1 aligns across 7 bases. This CDR3 has 18 amino acids. J lost 0 bases, V lost 5 bases, and 15 bases had no gene match. Germline V CDR1 and CDR2: SGHVS, FQNEAQ. The CDR3 sequence is CASSPKQGIKGSNYGYTF. The CDR3, as DNA: TGTGCCAGCAGCCCTAAACAGGGGATAAAGGGTTCTAACTATGGCTACACCTTC.

The V call is TRBV30, the J call TRBJ1-2; 8 bases agree with TRBD1. CDR1 is GTSNPN, CDR2 SVGIG, per germline (reference sequence). V shed 5 bases and J 7 bases; nucleotides not matched to a gene: 6. The CDR3 has 12 residues. CDR3 coding DNA: TGTGCCTGGGACAGGGGACTGGCTGGCTACACCTTC. Translation gives CAWDRGLAGYTF.

This clone appeared once. The CDR3 DNA reads TGTGCCAGCAGCCAGGGAGGGTCGCAGACCCAGTACTTC. Its translation: CASSQGGSQTQYF. The V gene is TRBV6-5, the J gene TRBJ2-5; TRBD2 matches 7 bases. With V trimmed by 6 bases and J by 6 bases, 7 bases remained unmatched. In germline, CDR1 is MNHEY, CDR2 SVGAGI. This CDR3 comprises 13 residues.